This T cell receptor (beta chain) was recorded in a study of T cells in Graves' hyperthyroidism and ophthalmopathy. Study observations and caveats: A model of 13 V-J pairs discriminated ophthalmopathy from stable hyperthyroidism.

The V gene end was trimmed by 7 bases and the J gene end by 6 bases; junction bases not matched to a gene: 11. The CDR3 covers 14 residues. Germline V gene data show CDR1 as MNHEY and CDR2 as SVGEGT. As regards this clonotype: The antigen is not known.

Amplification yielded TCR beta CDR3 regions, with RNA transcripts as the source. HTBI primers drove first-round RT-PCR of the TCR CDR3. TCRdb analysed the multiplex PCR reads with MiXCR anew, one entry per CDR3 protein. The top ten clones hold 50% of a sample with 350,000 or so distinct CDR3 sequences, 21% of them seen once. V gene TRBV6-2 or TRBV6-3 combines with J gene TRBJ1-1; TRBD1 matches at 7 bases. The clonotype comes from a woman aged 50 to 65 with Graves' hyperthyroidism. The sequencing sample was made of blood. This chain's CDR3 is CASTLQGGFAEAFF. In DNA form, the CDR3 reads TGTGCCAGCACTTTGCAGGGGGGATTCGCTGAAGCTTTCTTT.